This T cell receptor beta chain was obtained from a study of blood T cell repertoires in COVID-19. As concerns this clone: This sequence may be a read error, since a much larger clone differs from it by one base. This CDR3 is also generated by other DNA sequences in the sample.

CDR1 is DFQATT, CDR2 SNEGSKA, per germline (reference sequence). The CDR3 is 16 residues long. The data were produced by immunoSEQ multiplex PCR, yet TCRdb's version contains in-frame clones alone and is incomplete. The table shows about 110,000 clones, with roughly 82% occurring only once. This chain links TRBV20-1 with TRBJ2-2, with 8 positions matching TRBD2. The TCR was taken from a woman aged 60-70 years with acute or convalescent COVID-19. The material sequenced was peripheral blood. The CDR3 nucleotides read TGCCGTGCTAGTACCCTTGCCGGGGGGGGGCCCGGGGAGCTGTTTTTT. Amino acid sequence: CRASTLAGGGPGELFF.